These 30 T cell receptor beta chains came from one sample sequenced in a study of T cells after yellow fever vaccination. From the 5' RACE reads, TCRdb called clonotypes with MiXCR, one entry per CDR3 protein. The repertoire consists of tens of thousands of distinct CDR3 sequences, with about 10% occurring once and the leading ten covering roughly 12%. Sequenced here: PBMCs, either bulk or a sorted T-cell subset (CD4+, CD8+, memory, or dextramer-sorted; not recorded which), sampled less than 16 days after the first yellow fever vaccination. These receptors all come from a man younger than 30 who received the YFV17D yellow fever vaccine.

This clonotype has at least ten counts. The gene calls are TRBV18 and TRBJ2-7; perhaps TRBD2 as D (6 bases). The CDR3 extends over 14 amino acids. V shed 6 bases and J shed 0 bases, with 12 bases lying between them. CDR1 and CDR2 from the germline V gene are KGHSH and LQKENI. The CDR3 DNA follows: TGTGCCAGCTCCTTTACCGGGAGCTCCTACGAGCAGTACGTC. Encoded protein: CASSFTGSSYEQYV.

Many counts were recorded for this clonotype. CDR3 in DNA: TGTGCCAGCAATTTGGGGGTGTGGGGCACTGAAGCTTTCTTT. The encoded protein is CASNLGVWGTEAFF. V and J are TRBV11-2 and TRBJ1-1, with TRBD1 as a possible D gene (5 bases). V was pared by 7 bases and J by 4 bases, with 16 bases between. Looked up from germline, CDR1 is SGHAT and CDR2 is FQNNGV. This CDR3 region has 14 residues.

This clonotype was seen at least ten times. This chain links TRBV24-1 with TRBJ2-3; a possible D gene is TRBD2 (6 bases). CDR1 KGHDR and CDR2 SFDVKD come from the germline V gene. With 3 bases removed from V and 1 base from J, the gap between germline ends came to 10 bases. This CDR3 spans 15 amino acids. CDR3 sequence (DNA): TGTGCCACCAGTGATCCGTCTAGCGGCACAGATACGCAGTATTTT. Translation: CATSDPSSGTDTQYF.

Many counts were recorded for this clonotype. As DNA, the CDR3 is TGTGCCAGCAGTGAAGCGGTAAACGATGAGCAGTTCTTC. It yields the protein CASSEAVNDEQFF. The rearrangement links TRBV2 to TRBJ2-1; D is unclear. CDR1 and CDR2 from the germline V gene are SNHLY and FYNNEI. CDR3 length: 13 amino acids. The germline V and J ends were trimmed by 0 bases and 8 bases, with 8 bases remaining between them.

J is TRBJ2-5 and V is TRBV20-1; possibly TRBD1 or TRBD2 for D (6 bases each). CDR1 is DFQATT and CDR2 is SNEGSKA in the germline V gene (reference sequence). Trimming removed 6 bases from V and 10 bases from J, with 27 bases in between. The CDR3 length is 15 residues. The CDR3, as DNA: TGCAGTGCCCCCAACGCCGGGGGCGCGGCAAGGGACCAGTACTTC. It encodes CSAPNAGGAARDQYF.

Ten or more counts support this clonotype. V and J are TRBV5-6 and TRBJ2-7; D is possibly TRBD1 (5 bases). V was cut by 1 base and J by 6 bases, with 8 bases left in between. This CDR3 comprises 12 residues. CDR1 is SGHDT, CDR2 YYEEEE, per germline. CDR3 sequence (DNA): TGTGCCAGCAGCTTGTGGGGCCCCGAGCAGTACTTC. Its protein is CASSLWGPEQYF.

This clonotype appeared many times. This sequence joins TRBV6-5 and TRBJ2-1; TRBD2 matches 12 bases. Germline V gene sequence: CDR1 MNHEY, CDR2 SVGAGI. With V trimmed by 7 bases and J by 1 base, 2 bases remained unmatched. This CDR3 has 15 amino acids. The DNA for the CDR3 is TGTGCCAGCAACCTAGCGGGGGGGTCCTACAATGAGCAGTTCTTC. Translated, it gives CASNLAGGSYNEQFF.

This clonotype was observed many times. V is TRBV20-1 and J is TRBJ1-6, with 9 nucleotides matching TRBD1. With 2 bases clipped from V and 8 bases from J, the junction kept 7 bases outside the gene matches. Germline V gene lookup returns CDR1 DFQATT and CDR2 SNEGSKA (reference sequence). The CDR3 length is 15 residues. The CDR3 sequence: CSARSGQGPYSPLHF. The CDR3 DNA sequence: TGCAGTGCTAGATCGGGACAGGGTCCTTATTCACCCCTCCACTTT.

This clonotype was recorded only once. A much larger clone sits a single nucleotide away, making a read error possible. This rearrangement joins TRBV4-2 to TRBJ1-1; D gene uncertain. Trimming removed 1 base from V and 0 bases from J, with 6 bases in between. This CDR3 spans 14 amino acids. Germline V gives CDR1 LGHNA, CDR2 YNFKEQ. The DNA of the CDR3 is TGTGCCAGCAGCCAAGGTCTGTTGAACACTGAAGCTTTCTTT. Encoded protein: CASSQGLLNTEAFF.

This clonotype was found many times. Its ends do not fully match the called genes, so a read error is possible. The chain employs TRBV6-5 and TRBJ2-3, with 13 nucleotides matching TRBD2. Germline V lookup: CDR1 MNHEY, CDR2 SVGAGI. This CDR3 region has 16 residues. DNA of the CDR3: TGTGCCAGCAGTGACTCAACTAGCGGGGGGGCTGATACGCAGTATTTT. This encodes CASSDSTSGGADTQYF.

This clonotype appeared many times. The CDR3: CASSNPDTQYF. The DNA for the CDR3 is TGTGCCAGCAGTAATCCAGATACGCAGTATTTT. The rearrangement links TRBV2 to TRBJ2-3; D is unclear. Per germline, CDR1 SNHLY and CDR2 FYNNEI. This CDR3 has 11 residues. V shed 5 bases and J shed 4 bases, with 4 bases lying between them.

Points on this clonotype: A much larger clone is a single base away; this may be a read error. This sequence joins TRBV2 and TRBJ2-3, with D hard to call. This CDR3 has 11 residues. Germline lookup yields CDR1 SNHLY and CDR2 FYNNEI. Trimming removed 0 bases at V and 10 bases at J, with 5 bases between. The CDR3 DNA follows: TGTGCCAGCAGTGAAGCATATGCGCAGTATTTT. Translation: CASSEAYAQYF.

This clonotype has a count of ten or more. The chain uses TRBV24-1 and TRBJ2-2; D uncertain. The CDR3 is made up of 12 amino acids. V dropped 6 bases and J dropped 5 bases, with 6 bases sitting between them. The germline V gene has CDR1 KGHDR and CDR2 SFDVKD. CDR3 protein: CATSPGTGELFF. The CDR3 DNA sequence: TGTGCCACCAGTCCCGGGACCGGGGAGCTGTTTTTT.

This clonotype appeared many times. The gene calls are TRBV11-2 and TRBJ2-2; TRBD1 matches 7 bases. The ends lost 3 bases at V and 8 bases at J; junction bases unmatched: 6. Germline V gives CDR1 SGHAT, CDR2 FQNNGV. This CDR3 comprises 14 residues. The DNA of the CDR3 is TGTGCCAGCAGCTTTCTTCGACAGGGAGGGGAGCTGTTTTTT. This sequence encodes CASSFLRQGGELFF.

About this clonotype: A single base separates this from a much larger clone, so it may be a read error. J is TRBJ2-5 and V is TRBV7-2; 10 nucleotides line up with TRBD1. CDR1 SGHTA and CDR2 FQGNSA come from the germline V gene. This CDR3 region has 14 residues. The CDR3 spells CSSSSTGQGSFEYF. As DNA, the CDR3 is TGTTCCAGCAGCTCCACGGGACAGGGGTCGTTTGAGTACTTC.

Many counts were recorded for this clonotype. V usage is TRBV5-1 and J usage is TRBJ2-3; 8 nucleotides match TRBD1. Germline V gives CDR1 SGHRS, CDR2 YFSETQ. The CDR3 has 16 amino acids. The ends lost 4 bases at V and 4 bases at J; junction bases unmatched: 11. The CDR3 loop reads CASSARTGSLSDTQYF. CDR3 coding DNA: TGCGCCAGCAGCGCCCGGACAGGGAGTTTATCAGATACGCAGTATTTT.

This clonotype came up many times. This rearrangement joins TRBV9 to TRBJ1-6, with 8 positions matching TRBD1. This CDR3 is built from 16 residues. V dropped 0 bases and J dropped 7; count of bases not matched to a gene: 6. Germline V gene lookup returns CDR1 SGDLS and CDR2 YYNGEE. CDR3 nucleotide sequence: TGTGCCAGCAGCGTAGCCGGACAGGGTTGGAATTCACCCCTCCACTTT. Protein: CASSVAGQGWNSPLHF. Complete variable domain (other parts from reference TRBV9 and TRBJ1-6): DSGVTQTPKHLITATGQRVTLRCSPRSGDLSVYWYQQSLDQGLQFLIQYYNGEERAKGNILERFSAQQFPDLHSELNLSSLELGDSALYFCASSVAGQGWNSPLHFGNGTRLTVT.

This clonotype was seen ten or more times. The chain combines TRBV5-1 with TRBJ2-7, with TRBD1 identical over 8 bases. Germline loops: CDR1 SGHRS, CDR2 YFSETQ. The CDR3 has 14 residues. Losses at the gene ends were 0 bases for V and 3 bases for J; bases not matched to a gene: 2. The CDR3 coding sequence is TGCGCCAGCAGCTTGGGGACAGGGAACTACGAGCAGTACTTC. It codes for CASSLGTGNYEQYF.

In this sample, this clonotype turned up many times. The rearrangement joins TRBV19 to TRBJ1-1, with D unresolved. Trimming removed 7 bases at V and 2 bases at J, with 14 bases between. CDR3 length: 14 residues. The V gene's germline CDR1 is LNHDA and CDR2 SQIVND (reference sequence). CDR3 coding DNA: TGTGCCAGTAAAGTTGGCACGCACAACACTGAAGCTTTCTTT. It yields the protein CASKVGTHNTEAFF.

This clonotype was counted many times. CDR3 sequence reads: CATSDSDRPNYGYTF. In DNA, the CDR3 is TGTGCCACCAGTGATTCGGACAGACCTAACTATGGCTACACCTTC. The chain joins TRBV24-1 to TRBJ1-2, with D maybe TRBD1 (6 bases). V lost 2 bases to trimming and J lost 0 bases, with 9 bases between them. The germline CDR1 and CDR2 sequences are KGHDR and SFDVKD. CDR3 length: 15 amino acids.

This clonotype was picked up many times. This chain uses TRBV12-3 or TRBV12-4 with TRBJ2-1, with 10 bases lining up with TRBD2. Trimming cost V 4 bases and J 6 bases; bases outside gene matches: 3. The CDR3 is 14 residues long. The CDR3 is CASSWGLASNEQFF. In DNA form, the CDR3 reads TGTGCCAGCAGTTGGGGACTAGCGTCCAATGAGCAGTTCTTC.

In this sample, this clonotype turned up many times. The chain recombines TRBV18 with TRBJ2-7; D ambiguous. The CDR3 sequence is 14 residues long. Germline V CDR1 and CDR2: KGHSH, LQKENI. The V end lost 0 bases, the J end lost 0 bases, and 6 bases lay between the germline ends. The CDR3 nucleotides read TGTGCCAGCTCACCACCTTACACCTCCTACGAGCAGTACTTC. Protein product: CASSPPYTSYEQYF.

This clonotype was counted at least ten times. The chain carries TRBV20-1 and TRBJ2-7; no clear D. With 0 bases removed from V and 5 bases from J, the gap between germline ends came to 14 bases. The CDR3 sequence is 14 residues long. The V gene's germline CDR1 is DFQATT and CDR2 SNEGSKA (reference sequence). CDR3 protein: CSARESSRADEQYV. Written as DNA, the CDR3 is TGCAGTGCTAGAGAATCGTCAAGGGCAGACGAGCAGTACGTC.

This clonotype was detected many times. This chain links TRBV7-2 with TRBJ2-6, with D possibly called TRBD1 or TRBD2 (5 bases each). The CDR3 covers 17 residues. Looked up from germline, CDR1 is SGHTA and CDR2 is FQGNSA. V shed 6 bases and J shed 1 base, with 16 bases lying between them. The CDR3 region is CASRQQVGGSGANVLTF. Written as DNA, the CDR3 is TGTGCCAGCAGACAACAGGTTGGGGGTTCTGGGGCCAACGTCCTGACTTTC. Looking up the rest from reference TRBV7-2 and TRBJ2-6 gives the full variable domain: GAGVSQSPSNKVTEKGKDVELRCDPISGHTALYWYRQSLGQGLEFLIYFQGNSAPDKSGLPSDRFSAERTGGSVSTLTIQRTQQEDSAVYLCASRQQVGGSGANVLTFGAGSRLTVL.

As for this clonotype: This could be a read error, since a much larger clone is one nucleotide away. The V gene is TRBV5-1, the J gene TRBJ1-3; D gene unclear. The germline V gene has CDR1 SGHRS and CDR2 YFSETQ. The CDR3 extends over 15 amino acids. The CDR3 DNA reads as TGCGCCGGCAGCTTGGAACAGAGCTCTGGAAACACCATATATTTT. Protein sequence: CAGSLEQSSGNTIYF.

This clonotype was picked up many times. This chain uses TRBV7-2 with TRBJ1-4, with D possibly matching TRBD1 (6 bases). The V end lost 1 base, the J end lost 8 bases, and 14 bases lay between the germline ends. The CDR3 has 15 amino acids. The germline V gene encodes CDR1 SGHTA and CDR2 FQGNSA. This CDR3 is CASSLGGRDIEKLFF. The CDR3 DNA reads TGTGCCAGCAGCTTAGGGGGACGGGACATCGAAAAACTGTTTTTT.

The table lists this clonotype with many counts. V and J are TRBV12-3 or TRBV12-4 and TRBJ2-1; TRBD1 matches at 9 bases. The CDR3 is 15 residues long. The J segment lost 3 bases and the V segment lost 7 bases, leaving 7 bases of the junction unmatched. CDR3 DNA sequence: TGTGCCAGCACCGGGTTGGACAGGGGCTACAATGAGCAGTTCTTC. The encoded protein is CASTGLDRGYNEQFF.

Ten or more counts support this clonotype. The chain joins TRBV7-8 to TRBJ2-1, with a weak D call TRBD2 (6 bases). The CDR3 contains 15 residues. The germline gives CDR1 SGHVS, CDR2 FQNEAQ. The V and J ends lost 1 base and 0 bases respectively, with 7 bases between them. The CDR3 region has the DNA TGTGCCAGCAGCTTAGTCGGGAGCTCCTACAATGAGCAGTTCTTC. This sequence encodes CASSLVGSSYNEQFF.

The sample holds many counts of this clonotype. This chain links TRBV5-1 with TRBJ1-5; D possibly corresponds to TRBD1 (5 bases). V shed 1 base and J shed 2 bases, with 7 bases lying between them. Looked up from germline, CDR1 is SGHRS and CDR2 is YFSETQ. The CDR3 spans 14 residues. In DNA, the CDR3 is TGCGCCAGCAGCTTGAGAGGGGGCAATCAGCCCCAGCATTTT. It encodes CASSLRGGNQPQHF.

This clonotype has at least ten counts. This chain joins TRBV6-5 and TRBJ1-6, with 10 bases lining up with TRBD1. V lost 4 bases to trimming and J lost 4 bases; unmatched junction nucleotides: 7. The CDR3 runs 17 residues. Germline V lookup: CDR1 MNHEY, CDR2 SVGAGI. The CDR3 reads CASSSSLDRGYNSPLHF. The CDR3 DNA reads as TGTGCCAGCAGTTCCTCGTTGGACAGGGGGTATAATTCACCCCTCCACTTT.